The 9 T cell receptor beta chains in this list originate from one sample, sequenced in a study of blood T cell repertoires in COVID-19. Data came from immunoSEQ multiplex PCR; TCRdb stores just in-frame clones and leaves some out. Seen here are fewer than 350,000 clones, about 90% observed once, and the top ten hold 9.5% to 15%. The sample taken for sequencing was peripheral blood. The source of these receptors is a woman under 40 with COVID-19, enrolled during active disease.

The V call is TRBV23-1, the J call TRBJ2-2; 13 nucleotides align to TRBD2. TRBV23-1 is reported as an ORF; its role is uncertain. The ends lost 2 bases at V and 1 base at J; junction bases unmatched: 1. CDR3 length equals 17 residues. The CDR3 loop reads CASSQGTSGVNTGELFF. The CDR3 bases are TGCGCCAGCAGTCAAGGGACTAGCGGGGTGAACACCGGGGAGCTGTTTTTT.

This clone was recorded a few times. The chain uses TRBV27 and TRBJ1-6; D may be TRBD1 (5 bases). The CDR3 runs to 15 residues. V lost 7 bases and J lost 6, with 16 bases in between. Germline CDR1 MNHEY, CDR2 SMNVEV (reference sequence). The CDR3: CASTVVQGANSPLHF. The CDR3, as DNA: TGTGCCAGCACCGTCGTTCAAGGGGCTAATTCACCCCTCCACTTT.

The CDR3 spells CASSLAGEGNGNTIYF. The CDR3 DNA follows: TGTGCCAGCAGCTTGGCCGGGGAGGGAAATGGAAACACCATATATTTT. This sequence joins TRBV5-6 and TRBJ1-3; unclear D gene. The germline V gene encodes CDR1 SGHDT and CDR2 YYEEEE. The CDR3 spans 16 residues. V lost 0 bases to trimming and J lost 3 bases, with 13 bases between them.

The V and J genes are TRBV5-6 and TRBJ2-7, with D maybe TRBD1 (6 bases). This CDR3 contains 14 residues. The germline V and J ends were trimmed by 0 bases and 9 bases, with 16 bases remaining between them. Germline CDR1 and CDR2: SGHDT and YYEEEE. The CDR3 DNA reads TGTGCCAGCAGCTTGGGGCGGCAGGGGTATCGGCAGTACTTC. Translated, it gives CASSLGRQGYRQYF.

The chain is built from TRBV19 and TRBJ1-3; no clear D gene. The V gene's germline CDR1 is LNHDA and CDR2 SQIVND (reference sequence). Trimming took 6 bases from V and 1 from J, leaving 7 bases between them. CDR3 length: 13 amino acids. The DNA of the CDR3 is TGTGCCAGTAGCACTATTTCTGGAAACACCATATATTTT. This translates into CASSTISGNTIYF.

This chain uses TRBV6-6 with TRBJ2-1, with D maybe TRBD2 (6 bases). Trimming shortened V by 8 bases and J by 5 bases, and 10 bases separated the two germline ends. Germline loops: CDR1 MNHNY, CDR2 SVGAGI (reference sequence). The CDR3 has 12 residues. CDR3 sequence: CASSPGDNEQFF. The CDR3 DNA is TGTGCCAGCTCCCCGGGGGACAATGAGCAGTTCTTC.

This chain connects TRBV28 to TRBJ1-2, with D hard to call. V was cut by 9 bases and J by 1 base, with 21 bases left in between. The CDR3 is 16 amino acids. In germline, CDR1 is MDHEN, CDR2 SYDVKM. The CDR3 coding sequence is TGTGCCAGTAGGGAACCCTCCTACGGGAATAACTATGGCTACACCTTC. Its translation is CASREPSYGNNYGYTF.

This rearrangement joins TRBV3-1 (or the pseudogene TRBV3-2) to TRBJ2-7; TRBD1 is a possible D gene (6 bases). Germline CDR1 and CDR2: LGHDT and YNNKEL (reference sequence). This CDR3 comprises 12 residues. V dropped 4 bases and J dropped 5 bases, with 9 bases sitting between them. This chain's CDR3 is CASSPGDHEQYF. Here the CDR3 DNA reads TGTGCCAGCAGCCCAGGGGACCACGAGCAGTACTTC.

The gene calls are TRBV10-2 and TRBJ1-1, with D hard to call. V lost 4 bases, J lost 6 bases, and 12 bases lay in between. This CDR3 comprises 13 residues. CDR1 and CDR2 (germline): WSHSY, SAAADI. DNA of the CDR3: TGCGCCAGCAGTGTTGGAGTAATAGCTGAAGCTTTCTTT. This gives the protein CASSVGVIAEAFF.